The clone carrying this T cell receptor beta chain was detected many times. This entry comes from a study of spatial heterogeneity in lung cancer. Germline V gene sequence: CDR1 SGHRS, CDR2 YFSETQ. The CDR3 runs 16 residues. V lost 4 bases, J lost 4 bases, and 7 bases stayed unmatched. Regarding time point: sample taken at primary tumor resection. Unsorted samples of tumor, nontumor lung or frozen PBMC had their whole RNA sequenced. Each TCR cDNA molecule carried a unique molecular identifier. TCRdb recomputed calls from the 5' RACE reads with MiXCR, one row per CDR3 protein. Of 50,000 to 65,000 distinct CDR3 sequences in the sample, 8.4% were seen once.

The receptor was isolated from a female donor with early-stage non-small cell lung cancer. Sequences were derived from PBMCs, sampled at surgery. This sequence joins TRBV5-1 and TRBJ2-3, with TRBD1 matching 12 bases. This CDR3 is CASSPSGTGGSDTQYF. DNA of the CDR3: TGCGCCAGCAGCCCCTCCGGGACAGGGGGCTCAGATACGCAGTATTTT.